This is a list of T cell receptor beta chains from one sample in a study of blood T cell repertoires in COVID-19. Sequenced by immunoSEQ multiplex PCR; TCRdb stores in-frame clones only, minus some. The sample records fewer than 450,000 clones, approximately 85% being singletons. Sequencing used PBMCs or T cells enriched from blood (not recorded which). Receptors originate from a woman aged 40 to 50 with acute COVID-19. Each CDR3 is given without its conserved first and last residue.

CDR3 length,V gene,J gene,CDR3 protein
14,TRBV9,TRBJ2-1,ASSVAGAGSYNEQF
13,TRBV4-1,TRBJ1-6,ASSQGTGGGSPLH
14,TRBV7-2,TRBJ2-2,ASSFSSGYNTGELF
13,TRBV11-2,TRBJ2-5,ASSLRFSGRETQY
12,TRBV12-5,TRBJ2-3,ASGLPDRADTQY
12,TRBV19,TRBJ2-7,ASSIVSGAYEQY
13,TRBV5-6,TRBJ2-6,ASSVGGSGANVLT
13,TRBV7-9,TRBJ2-1,ASSSAGGRYNEQF
10,TRBV12-3/TRBV12-4,TRBJ1-1,ASSNRGGEAF
15,TRBV15,TRBJ2-1,ATSRESPLAGLGEQF
14,TRBV4-1,TRBJ1-5,ASSQEQGANNQPQH
15,TRBV7-9,TRBJ2-6,ASSSPKGLSGANVLT
13,TRBV5-1,TRBJ1-2,ASSFDGRGVEGYT
15,TRBV18,TRBJ1-1,ASSARTLQVANTEAF
14,TRBV3-1/TRBV3-2,TRBJ1-6,ASSPGLSSYNSPLH
11,TRBV7-9,TRBJ2-7,ASSLPQGREQY
11,TRBV5-1,TRBJ2-5,ASSGLSQETQY
13,TRBV3-1/TRBV3-2,TRBJ1-6,ASSSWGGDNSPLH
12,TRBV30,TRBJ2-5,AWSVFSGRETQY
13,TRBV7-2,TRBJ1-6,ASSPRPFQGSPLH
11,TRBV29-1,TRBJ1-2,SVRAGSQAQGA
15,TRBV7-8,TRBJ2-2,ASRPATGTANTGELF
11,TRBV24-1,TRBJ1-2,ASALDSRRSYT